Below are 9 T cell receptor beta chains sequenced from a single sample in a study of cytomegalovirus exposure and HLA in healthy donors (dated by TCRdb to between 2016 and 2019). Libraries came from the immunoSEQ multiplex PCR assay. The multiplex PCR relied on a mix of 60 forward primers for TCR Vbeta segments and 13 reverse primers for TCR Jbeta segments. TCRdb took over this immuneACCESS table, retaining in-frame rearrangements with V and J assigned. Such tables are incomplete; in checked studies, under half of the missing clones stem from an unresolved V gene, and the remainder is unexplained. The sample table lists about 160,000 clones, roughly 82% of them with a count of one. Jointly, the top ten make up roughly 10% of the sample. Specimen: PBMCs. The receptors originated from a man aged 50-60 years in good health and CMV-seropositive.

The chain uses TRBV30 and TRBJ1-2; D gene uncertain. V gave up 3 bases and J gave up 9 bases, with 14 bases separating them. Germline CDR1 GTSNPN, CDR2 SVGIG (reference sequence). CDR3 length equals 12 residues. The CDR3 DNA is TGTGCCTGGAGCGCCTCTATTAAAAGCTACACCTTC. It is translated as CAWSASIKSYTF. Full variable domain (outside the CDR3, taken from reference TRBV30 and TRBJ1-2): SQTIHQWPATLVQPVGSPLSLECTVEGTSNPNLYWYRQAAGRGLQLLFYSVGIGQISSEVPQNLSASRPQDRQFILSSKKLLLSDSGFYLCAWSASIKSYTFGSGTRLTVV.

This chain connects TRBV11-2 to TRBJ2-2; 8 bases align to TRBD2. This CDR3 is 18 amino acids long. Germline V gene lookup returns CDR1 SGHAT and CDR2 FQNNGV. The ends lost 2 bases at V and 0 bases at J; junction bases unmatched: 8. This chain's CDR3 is CASSLWFLAGPNTGELFF. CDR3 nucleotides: TGTGCCAGCAGCTTATGGTTTTTAGCGGGACCGAACACCGGGGAGCTGTTTTTT.

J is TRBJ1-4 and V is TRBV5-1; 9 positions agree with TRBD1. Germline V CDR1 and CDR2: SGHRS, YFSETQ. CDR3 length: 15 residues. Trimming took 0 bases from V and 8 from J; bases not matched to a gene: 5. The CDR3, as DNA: TGCGCCAGCAGCTTGGACAGGGGGCGTGGGGAAAAACTGTTTTTT. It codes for CASSLDRGRGEKLFF.

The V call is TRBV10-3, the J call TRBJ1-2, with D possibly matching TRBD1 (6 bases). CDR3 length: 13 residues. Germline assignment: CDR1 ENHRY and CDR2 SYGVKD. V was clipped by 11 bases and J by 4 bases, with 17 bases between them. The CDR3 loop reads CASTDGQFYGYTF. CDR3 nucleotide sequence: TGTGCCTCGACCGATGGACAGTTCTATGGCTACACCTTC.

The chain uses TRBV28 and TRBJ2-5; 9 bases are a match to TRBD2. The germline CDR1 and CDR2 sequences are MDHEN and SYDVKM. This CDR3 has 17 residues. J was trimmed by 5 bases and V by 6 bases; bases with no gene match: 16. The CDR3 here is CASSPAVGGGASETQYF. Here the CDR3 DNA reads TGTGCCAGCAGCCCCGCTGTGGGCGGGGGGGCCAGTGAGACCCAGTACTTC.

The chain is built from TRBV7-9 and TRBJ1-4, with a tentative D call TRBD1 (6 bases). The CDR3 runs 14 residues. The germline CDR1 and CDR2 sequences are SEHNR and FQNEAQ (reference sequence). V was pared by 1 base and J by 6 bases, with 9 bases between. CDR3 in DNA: TGTGCCAGCAGCTTAGACAGGGACGATGAAAAACTGTTTTTT. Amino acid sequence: CASSLDRDDEKLFF.

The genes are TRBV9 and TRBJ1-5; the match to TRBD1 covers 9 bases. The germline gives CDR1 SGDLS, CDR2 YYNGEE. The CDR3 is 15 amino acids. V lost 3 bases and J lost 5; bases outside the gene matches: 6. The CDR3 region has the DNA TGTGCCAGCAGCGCGGACAGGGGCCTTGATCAGCCCCAGCATTTT. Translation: CASSADRGLDQPQHF.

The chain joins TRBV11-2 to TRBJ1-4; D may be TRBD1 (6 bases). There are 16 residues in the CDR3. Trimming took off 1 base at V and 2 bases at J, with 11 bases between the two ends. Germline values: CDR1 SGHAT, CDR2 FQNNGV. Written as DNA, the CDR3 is TGTGCCAGCAGCTTAGTCAGGGGCGGGACTAATGAAAAACTGTTTTTT. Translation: CASSLVRGGTNEKLFF.

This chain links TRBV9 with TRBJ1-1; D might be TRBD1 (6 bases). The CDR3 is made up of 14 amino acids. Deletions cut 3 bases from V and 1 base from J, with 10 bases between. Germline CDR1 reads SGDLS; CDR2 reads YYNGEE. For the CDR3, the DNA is TGTGCCAGCAGCGGACTGACAGGGAACACTGAAGCTTTCTTT. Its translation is CASSGLTGNTEAFF.